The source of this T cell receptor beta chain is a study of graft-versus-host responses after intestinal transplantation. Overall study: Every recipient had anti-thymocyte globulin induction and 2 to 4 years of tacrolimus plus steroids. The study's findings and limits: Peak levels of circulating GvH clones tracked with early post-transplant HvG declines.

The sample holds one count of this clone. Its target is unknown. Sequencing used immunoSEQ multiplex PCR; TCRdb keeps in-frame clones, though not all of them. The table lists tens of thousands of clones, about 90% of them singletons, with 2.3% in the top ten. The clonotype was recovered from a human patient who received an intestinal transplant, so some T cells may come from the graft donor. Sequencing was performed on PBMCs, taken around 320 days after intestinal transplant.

The CDR3 loop reads CASSLGGYEQFF. The CDR3 DNA is TGTGCCAGCAGCTTAGGGGGATATGAGCAGTTCTTC. The chain couples TRBV7-3 to TRBJ2-1, with D tentatively TRBD1 or TRBD2 (5 bases each). With 2 bases removed from V and 8 bases from J, the gap between germline ends came to 7 bases. CDR3 length: 12 amino acids. Germline loops: CDR1 SGHTA, CDR2 FQGTGA.